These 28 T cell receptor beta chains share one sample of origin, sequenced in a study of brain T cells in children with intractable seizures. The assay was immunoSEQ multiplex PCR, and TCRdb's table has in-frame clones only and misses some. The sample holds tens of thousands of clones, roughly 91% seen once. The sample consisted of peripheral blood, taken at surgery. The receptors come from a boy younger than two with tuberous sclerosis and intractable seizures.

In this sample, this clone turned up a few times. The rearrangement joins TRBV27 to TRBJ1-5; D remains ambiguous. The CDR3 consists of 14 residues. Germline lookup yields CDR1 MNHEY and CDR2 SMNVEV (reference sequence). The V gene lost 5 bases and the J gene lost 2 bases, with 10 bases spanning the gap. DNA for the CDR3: TGTGCCAGCAGTCTGTCTGGTGGCAATCAGCCCCAGCATTTT. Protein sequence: CASSLSGGNQPQHF.

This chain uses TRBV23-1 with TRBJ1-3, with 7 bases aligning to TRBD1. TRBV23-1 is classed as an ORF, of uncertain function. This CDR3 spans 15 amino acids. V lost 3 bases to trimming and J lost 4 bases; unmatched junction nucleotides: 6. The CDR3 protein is CASSHIQGTGNTIYF. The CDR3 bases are TGCGCCAGCAGTCATATACAGGGGACCGGAAACACCATATATTTT.

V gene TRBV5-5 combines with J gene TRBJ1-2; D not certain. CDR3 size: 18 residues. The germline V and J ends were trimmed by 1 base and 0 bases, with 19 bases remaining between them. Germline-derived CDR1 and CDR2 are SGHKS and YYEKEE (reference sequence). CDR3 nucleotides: TGTGCCAGCAGCTTGTCGGGAGTCCTTGGACGGTCTAACTATGGCTACACCTTC. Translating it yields CASSLSGVLGRSNYGYTF.

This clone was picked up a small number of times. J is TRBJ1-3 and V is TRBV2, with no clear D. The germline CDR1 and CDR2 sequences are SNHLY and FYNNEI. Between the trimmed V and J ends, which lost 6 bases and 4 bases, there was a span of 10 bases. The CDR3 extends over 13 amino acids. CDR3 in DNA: TGTGCCAGCAGCCAGAGTATCGGAAACACCATATATTTT. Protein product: CASSQSIGNTIYF. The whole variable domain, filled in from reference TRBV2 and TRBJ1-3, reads EPEVTQTPSHQVTQMGQEVILRCVPISNHLYFYWYRQILGQKVEFLVSFYNNEISEKSEIFDDQFSVERPDGSNFTLKIRSTKLEDSAMYFCASSQSIGNTIYFGEGSWLTVV.

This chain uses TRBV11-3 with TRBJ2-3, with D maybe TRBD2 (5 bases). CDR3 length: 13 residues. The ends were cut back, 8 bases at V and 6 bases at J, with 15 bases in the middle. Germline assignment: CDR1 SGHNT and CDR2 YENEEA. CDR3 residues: CASSASNWDTQYF. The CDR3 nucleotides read TGTGCCAGCTCGGCTAGCAATTGGGATACGCAGTATTTT. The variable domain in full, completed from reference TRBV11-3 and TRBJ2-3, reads EAGVVQSPRYKIIEKKQPVAFWCNPISGHNTLYWYLQNLGQGPELLIRYENEEAVDDSQLPKDRFSAERLKGVDSTLKIQPAELGDSAVYLCASSASNWDTQYFGPGTRLTVL.

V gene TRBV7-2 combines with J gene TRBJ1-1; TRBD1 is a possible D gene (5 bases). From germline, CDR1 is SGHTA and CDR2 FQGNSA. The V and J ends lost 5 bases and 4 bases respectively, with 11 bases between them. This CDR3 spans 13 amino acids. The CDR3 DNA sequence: TGTGCCAGCAGCGGCAGGGAGACCACTGAAGCTTTCTTT. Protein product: CASSGRETTEAFF.

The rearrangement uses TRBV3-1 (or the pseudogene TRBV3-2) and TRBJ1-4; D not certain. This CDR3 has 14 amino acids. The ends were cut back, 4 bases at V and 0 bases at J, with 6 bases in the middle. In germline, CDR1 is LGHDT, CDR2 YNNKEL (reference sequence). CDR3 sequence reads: CASSRVATNEKLFF. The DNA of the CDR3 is TGTGCCAGCAGCCGTGTTGCAACTAATGAAAAACTGTTTTTT.

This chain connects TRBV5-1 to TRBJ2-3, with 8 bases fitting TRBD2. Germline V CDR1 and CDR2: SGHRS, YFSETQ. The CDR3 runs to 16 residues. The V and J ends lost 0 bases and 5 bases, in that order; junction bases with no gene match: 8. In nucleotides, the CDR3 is TGCGCCAGCAGCTTGGGATCGGGGGGGCCAGAAGATACGCAGTATTTT. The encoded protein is CASSLGSGGPEDTQYF. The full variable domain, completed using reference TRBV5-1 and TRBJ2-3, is KAGVTQTPRYLIKTRGQQVTLSCSPISGHRSVSWYQQTPGQGLQFLFEYFSETQRNKGNFPGRFSGRQFSNSRSEMNVSTLELGDSALYLCASSLGSGGPEDTQYFGPGTRLTVL.

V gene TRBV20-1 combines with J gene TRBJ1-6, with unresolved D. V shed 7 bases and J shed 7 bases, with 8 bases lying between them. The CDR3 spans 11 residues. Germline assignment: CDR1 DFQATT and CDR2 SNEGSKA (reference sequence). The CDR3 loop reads CSGTLNSPLHF. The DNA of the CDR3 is TGCAGTGGGACTCTAAATTCACCCCTCCACTTT.

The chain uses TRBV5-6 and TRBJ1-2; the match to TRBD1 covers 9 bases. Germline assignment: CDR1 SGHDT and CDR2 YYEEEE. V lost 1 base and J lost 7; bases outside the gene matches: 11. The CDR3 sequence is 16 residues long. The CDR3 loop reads CASSLFLTGTGSGYTF. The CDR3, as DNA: TGTGCCAGCAGCTTGTTCCTTACCGGGACAGGGAGTGGCTACACCTTC.

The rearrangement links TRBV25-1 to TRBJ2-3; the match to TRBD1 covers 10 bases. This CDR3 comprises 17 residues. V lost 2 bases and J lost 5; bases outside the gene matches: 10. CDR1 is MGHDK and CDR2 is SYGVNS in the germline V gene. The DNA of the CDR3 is TGTGCCAGCAGTGAACCTGGGGACAGGGGTGGCGAAGATACGCAGTATTTT. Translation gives CASSEPGDRGGEDTQYF.

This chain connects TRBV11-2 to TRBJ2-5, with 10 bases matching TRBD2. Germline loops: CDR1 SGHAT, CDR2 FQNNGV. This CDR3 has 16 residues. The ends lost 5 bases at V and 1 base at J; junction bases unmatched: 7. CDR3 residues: CASSRKRGGRQETQYF. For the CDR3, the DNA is TGTGCCAGCAGCCGAAAGCGGGGGGGCCGCCAAGAGACCCAGTACTTC.

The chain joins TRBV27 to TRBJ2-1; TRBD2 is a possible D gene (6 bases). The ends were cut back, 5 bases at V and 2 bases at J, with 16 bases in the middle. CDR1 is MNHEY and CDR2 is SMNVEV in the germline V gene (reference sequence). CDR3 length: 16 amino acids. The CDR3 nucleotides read TGTGCCAGCAGTACCGGTGGGGGGAGGCCCTACAATGAGCAGTTCTTC. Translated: CASSTGGGRPYNEQFF.

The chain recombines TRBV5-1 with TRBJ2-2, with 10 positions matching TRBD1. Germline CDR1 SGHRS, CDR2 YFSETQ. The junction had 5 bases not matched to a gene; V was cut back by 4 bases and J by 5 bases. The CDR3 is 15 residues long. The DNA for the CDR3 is TGCGCCAGCAGCGGACAGGGGGTAATTACCGGGGAGCTGTTTTTT. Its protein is CASSGQGVITGELFF.

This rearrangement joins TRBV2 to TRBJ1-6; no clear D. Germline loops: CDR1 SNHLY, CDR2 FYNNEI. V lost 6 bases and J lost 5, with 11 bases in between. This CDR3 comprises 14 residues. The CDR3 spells CASRPDGNNSPLHF. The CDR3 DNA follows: TGTGCCAGCAGGCCGGACGGAAATAATTCACCCCTCCACTTT. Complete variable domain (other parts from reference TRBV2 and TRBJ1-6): EPEVTQTPSHQVTQMGQEVILRCVPISNHLYFYWYRQILGQKVEFLVSFYNNEISEKSEIFDDQFSVERPDGSNFTLKIRSTKLEDSAMYFCASRPDGNNSPLHFGNGTRLTVT.

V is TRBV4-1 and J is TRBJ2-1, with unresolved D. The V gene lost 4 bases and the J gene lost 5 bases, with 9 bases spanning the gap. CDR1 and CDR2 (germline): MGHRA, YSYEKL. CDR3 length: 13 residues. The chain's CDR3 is CASSRRSNNEQFF. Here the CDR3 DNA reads TGCGCCAGCAGCCGAAGGAGCAACAATGAGCAGTTCTTC.

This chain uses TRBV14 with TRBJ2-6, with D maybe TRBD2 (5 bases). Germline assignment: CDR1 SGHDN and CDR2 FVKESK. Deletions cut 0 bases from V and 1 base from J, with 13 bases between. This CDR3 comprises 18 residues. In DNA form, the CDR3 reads TGTGCCAGCAGCCAAGATGACGCCCGGGAATCTGGGGCCAACGTCCTGACTTTC. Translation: CASSQDDARESGANVLTF.

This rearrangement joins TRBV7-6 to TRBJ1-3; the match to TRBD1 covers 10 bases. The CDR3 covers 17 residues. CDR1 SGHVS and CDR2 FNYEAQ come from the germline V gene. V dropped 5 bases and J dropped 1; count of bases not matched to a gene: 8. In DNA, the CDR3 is TGTGCCAGCAGCCCCATACCGGGACAGGGGTCTGGAAACACCATATATTTT. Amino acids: CASSPIPGQGSGNTIYF.

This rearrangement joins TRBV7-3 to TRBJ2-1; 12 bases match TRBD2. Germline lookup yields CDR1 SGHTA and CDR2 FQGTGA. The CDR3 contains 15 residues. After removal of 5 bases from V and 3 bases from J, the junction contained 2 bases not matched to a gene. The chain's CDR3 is CASSLLAGGYNEQFF. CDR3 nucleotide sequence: TGTGCCAGCAGCCTACTAGCGGGAGGCTACAATGAGCAGTTCTTC.

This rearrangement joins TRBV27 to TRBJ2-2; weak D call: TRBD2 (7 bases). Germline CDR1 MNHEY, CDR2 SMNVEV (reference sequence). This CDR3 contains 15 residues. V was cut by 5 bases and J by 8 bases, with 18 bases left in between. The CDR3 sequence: CASSMRGGGWGELFF. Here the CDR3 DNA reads TGTGCCAGCAGTATGAGGGGGGGAGGTTGGGGGGAGCTGTTTTTT.

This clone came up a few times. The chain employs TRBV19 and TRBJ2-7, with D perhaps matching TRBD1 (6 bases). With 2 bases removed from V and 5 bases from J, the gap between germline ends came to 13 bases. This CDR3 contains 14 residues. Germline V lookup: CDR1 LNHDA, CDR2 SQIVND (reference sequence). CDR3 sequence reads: CASSISQGSHEQYF. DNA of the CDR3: TGTGCCAGTAGTATATCACAGGGATCTCACGAGCAGTACTTC.

CDR3 amino acids: CASGDTGELFF. The DNA for the CDR3 is TGTGCCAGCGGGGACACCGGGGAGCTGTTTTTT. The chain carries TRBV12-3 or TRBV12-4 and TRBJ2-2; D not certain. This CDR3 spans 11 amino acids. Deletions cut 8 bases from V and 3 bases from J, with 4 bases between.

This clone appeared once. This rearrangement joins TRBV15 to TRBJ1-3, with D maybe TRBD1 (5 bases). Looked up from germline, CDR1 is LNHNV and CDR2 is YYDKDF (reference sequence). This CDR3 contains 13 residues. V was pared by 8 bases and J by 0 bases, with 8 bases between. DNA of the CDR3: TGTGCCACCTTGGGGGACTCTGGAAACACCATATATTTT. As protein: CATLGDSGNTIYF.

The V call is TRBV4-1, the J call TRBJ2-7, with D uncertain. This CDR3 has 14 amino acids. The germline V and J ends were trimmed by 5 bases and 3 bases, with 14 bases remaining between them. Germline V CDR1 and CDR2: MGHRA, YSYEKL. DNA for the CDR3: TGCGCCAGCAGCGATACAAGGCGGAGCTACGAGCAGTACTTC. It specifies CASSDTRRSYEQYF.

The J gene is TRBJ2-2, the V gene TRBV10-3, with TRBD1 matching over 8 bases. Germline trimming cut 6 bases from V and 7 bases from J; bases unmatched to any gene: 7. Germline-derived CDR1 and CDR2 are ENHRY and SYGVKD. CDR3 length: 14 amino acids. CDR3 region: CAISGQGRGGELFF. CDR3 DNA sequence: TGTGCCATCAGCGGACAGGGTCGAGGCGGGGAGCTGTTTTTT.

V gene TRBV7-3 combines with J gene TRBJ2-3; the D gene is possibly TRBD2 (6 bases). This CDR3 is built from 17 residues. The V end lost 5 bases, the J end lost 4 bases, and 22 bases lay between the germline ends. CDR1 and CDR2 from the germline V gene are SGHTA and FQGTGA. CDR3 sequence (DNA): TGTGCCAGCAGCCGCAGCGGAACGGTGTCGGGAGCAGATACGCAGTATTTT. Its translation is CASSRSGTVSGADTQYF.

CDR3 in amino acids: CAWSFPGRGTQYF. The CDR3 coding sequence is TGTGCCTGGAGTTTCCCCGGACGGGGTACGCAGTATTTT. The chain combines TRBV30 with TRBJ2-3, with D maybe TRBD2 (5 bases). The CDR3 sequence is 13 residues long. Germline CDR1 reads GTSNPN; CDR2 reads SVGIG (reference sequence). V was cut by 2 bases and J by 8 bases, with 14 bases left in between.

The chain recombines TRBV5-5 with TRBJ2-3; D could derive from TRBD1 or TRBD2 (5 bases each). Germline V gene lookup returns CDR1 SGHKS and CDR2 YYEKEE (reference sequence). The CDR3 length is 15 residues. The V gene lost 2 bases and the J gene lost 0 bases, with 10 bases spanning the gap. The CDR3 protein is CASSLDGASTDTQYF. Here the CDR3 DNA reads TGTGCCAGCAGCTTAGACGGGGCGAGCACAGATACGCAGTATTTT.